This TCR beta chain was found in a study of shared clonotypes between healthy human individuals (dated by TCRdb to 2020 to 2022). For context, the study as a whole: A couple of women and a few men aged 18 to 49 years were included in the cohort. Between about 0.94 and 8.9 billion PBMCs per donor were obtained by leukapheresis. For each donor, CD4 naive and CD4 memory were each run on three plates, CD8 naive on two plates, and CD8 memory on one plate. Blood TCR repertoires of about five healthy adults were deeply sequenced to estimate repertoire size and the extent of clonotype sharing between individuals. Libraries were prepared and TCR repertoires were sequenced by different laboratories using diverse techniques, in order to increase sequencing depth and limit assay-specific biases. Results the study describes overall, beyond this receptor: Sharing across a few donors was observed for 5% to 6.5% of naive CD4, 3.5% of naive CD8, 2% to 2.5% of memory CD4, and about 0.38% of memory CD8 clonotypes. The genetic and exposure-history diversity represented was limited by the small number of donors. Larger estimated clonotype richness was generally found for naive subsets than for memory subsets. Compared with non-shared clonotypes, clonotypes shared by all four sorted-subset donors had higher generation probabilities. Sampling was limited to blood, and TCR repertoires in tissue likely differ from TCR repertoires in blood. Rarefaction of sorted-subset datasets indicated incomplete sequencing despite the large sequencing depth. Pairwise subsampling indicated that sequencing depth was expected to affect the degree of clonotype sharing among donors.

Using the deep immunoSEQ assay, TCR CDR3 regions were amplified from genomic DNA by multiplex PCR. Genomic DNA extracted from each cell subset was distributed evenly over all wells of several immunoSEQ 96-well plates, and each plate served as one replicate. For sorted subsets, 150 to 250 ng of genomic DNA, equivalent to roughly 33,000 T cell genomes, went into each replicate PCR. Purified libraries were quantified with a Qubit 3.0 fluorometer, sized on a Bioanalyzer 2100, and re-quantified with the KAPA Library Quantification kit. Every immunoSEQ 96-well plate was sequenced on a dedicated single-read 150-cycle Illumina NextSeq 550 flow cell. In the paper's pipeline: Because the immunoSEQ output included only junctional sequences and no quality scores, the filtering could not be the same as the filtering used for full-length reads. To assign V/J genes and CDR3, sequences were annotated against IMGT germline references using PyIR, a Python wrapper for IgBLAST v1.9. Reads were filtered out if the reads had weak V/J assignments (E-value above 1e-6), no CDR3, stop codons, out-of-frame junctions, or ambiguous translated residues. V3J clonotypes were defined by identical inferred V gene, J gene, and CDR3 amino acid sequence. Percentage overlap between repertoires was calculated by dividing the number of shared unique clonotypes by the size of the smaller repertoire. Three approaches were used to assess repertoire richness: RTK rarefaction, the Chao1 estimator, and Recon v2.1 estimates of unobserved clonotypes. Generation probabilities were computed with OLGA for all TCRbeta clonotypes obtained by the gDNA method from several donors. TCRdb's version of the immuneACCESS table is confined to in-frame rearrangements and falls short of the full clone set. An unresolved V gene accounts for under half of the shortfall where checked; the remainder is of unknown origin. The V and J calls and the clone size are those of that table, but D and trimming were determined from the DNA. The sample records millions of clones, about 94% of which are singletons. Around 1.1% of the sample comes from the top ten.

CD8 naive samples consisted of CD45RO-negative cells that were positively selected for CCR7, yielding a CD45RA+CCR7+ population without TemRA cells. The donors were healthy, HIV-negative adults with no recently reported acute infections or vaccinations. All donors were Caucasian adults living in Nashville, Tennessee, USA. Blood was obtained by leukapheresis, after which PBMCs were separated by Ficoll-Histopaque density gradient centrifugation and cryopreserved in liquid nitrogen vapor phase. Purity and quantity of every magnetically sorted T cell population were checked by analytical flow cytometry. Each sorted fraction had its genomic DNA isolated and then quantified by UV absorbance on a Nanodrop 2000c. Turning to this clone: Its specific antigen is unknown. Base qualities were left out, and no much larger clone turns up one base away.

V loses 3 bases, J loses 4 bases, and the germline ends lie 9 bases apart. CDR1 and CDR2, looked up from the germline V gene, are MNHNS and SASEGT. The CDR3 measures 13 amino acids from cysteine to phenylalanine. Only the CDR3 part of the read is kept: 39 bases, read in frame from the first base. This TCR came from a man aged 18 to 35 in good health. The chain couples TRBV6-1 to TRBJ1-2, with the identity of the D gene unclear. Sequencing used naive CD8+ T cells sorted from blood. Taken with the paper, the label for cell subset or site translates to: CD45RA+CCR7+. The nucleotide sequence reads TGTGCCAGCAGTGAGAGGCAATTCTATGGCTACACCTTC. This sequence encodes CASSERQFYGYTF.